This passage covers 2 T cell receptor beta chains from one sample sequenced in a study of blood T cell repertoires in COVID-19. Produced via immunoSEQ multiplex PCR; TCRdb's table is partial and in-frame only. The data show tens of thousands of clones, with about 80% seen just once and more than 15% held by the top ten. Sequencing used peripheral blood. Receptor source: a man in his 70s with active COVID-19.

The V gene is TRBV5-4, the J gene TRBJ2-5; D possibly corresponds to TRBD2 (6 bases). This CDR3 is 14 amino acids long. From germline, CDR1 is SGHNT and CDR2 YYREEE (reference sequence). The V end was cut by 1 base, the J end by 2 bases, with 9 bases between. The CDR3 here is CASSLRGGQETQYF. The CDR3 coding sequence is TGTGCCAGCAGCTTGAGGGGAGGACAAGAGACCCAGTACTTC.

The sample holds a few counts of this clone. V usage is TRBV2 and J usage is TRBJ2-3; no firm D call. CDR1 and CDR2 (germline): SNHLY, FYNNEI. The CDR3 is 15 amino acids. Trimming left V 6 bases short and J 0 bases short, with 13 bases between. CDR3 DNA sequence: TGTGCCAGCAGGGTAGGCGGATATAGCACAGATACGCAGTATTTT. Encoded protein: CASRVGGYSTDTQYF.